These T cell receptor beta chains were read from a single sample in a study of blood T cell repertoires in COVID-19. The method was immunoSEQ multiplex PCR; TCRdb's version includes in-frame clones alone and lacks a portion of them. The sample has 160,000 or so clones, about nine tenths seen once. Sequenced sample: peripheral blood. The receptor set was obtained from a man between 60 and 70 years old with active or convalescent COVID-19. Each CDR3 is given with its conserved first and last residue. A D gene is named only where the DNA matches it firmly. For some rows the clone size is stated as once, few or many, or as a class when expanded; others skip it.

abundance: .
j_gene: TRBJ1-5
d_gene: .
v_gene: TRBV3-1/TRBV3-2
CDR3aa: CASSPRGHQPQHF
CDR3nt: TGTGCCAGCAGCCCCAGGGGACATCAGCCCCAGCATTTT

abundance: .
j_gene: TRBJ1-2
d_gene: .
v_gene: TRBV11-2
CDR3aa: CASSLGLGRSNYGYTF
CDR3nt: TGTGCCAGCAGCTTAGGTTTGGGCCGATCTAACTATGGCTACACCTTC

abundance: .
j_gene: TRBJ1-5
d_gene: TRBD1
v_gene: TRBV19
CDR3aa: CASSQGVHQPQHF
CDR3nt: TGTGCCAGTAGTCAGGGGGTACATCAGCCCCAGCATTTT

abundance: .
j_gene: TRBJ1-1
d_gene: TRBD1
v_gene: TRBV5-1
CDR3aa: CASSLGQGGYSTEAFF
CDR3nt: TGCGCCAGCAGCCTCGGACAGGGCGGCTATAGCACTGAAGCTTTCTTT

abundance: .
j_gene: TRBJ1-1
d_gene: TRBD1
v_gene: TRBV7-9
CDR3aa: CASSFIRDSTMNTEAFF
CDR3nt: TGTGCCAGCAGCTTTATCCGGGACAGCACCATGAACACTGAAGCTTTCTTT

abundance: .
j_gene: TRBJ2-2
d_gene: TRBD2
v_gene: TRBV10-3
CDR3aa: CAISGGSGGYTGELFF
CDR3nt: TGTGCCATCAGTGGTGGGAGCGGGGGGTACACCGGGGAGCTGTTTTTT

abundance: .
j_gene: TRBJ1-1
d_gene: .
v_gene: TRBV5-4
CDR3aa: CASSLGTVNTEAFF
CDR3nt: TGTGCCAGCAGCTTGGGGACAGTGAACACTGAAGCTTTCTTT

abundance: .
j_gene: TRBJ2-2
d_gene: TRBD1
v_gene: TRBV10-1
CDR3aa: CASSSTKRDSFFANTGELFF
CDR3nt: TGCGCCAGCAGTTCTACCAAACGGGACAGTTTTTTCGCGAACACCGGGGAGCTGTTTTTT

abundance: once
j_gene: TRBJ2-5
d_gene: TRBD1
v_gene: TRBV7-6
CDR3aa: CASSFLGQNQETQYF
CDR3nt: TGTGCCAGCAGCTTTTTGGGACAGAACCAAGAGACCCAGTACTTC

abundance: .
j_gene: TRBJ2-1
d_gene: .
v_gene: TRBV4-1
CDR3aa: CASSHLRDTTYNEQFF
CDR3nt: TGCGCCAGCAGCCACCTCCGGGACACCACCTACAATGAGCAGTTCTTC

abundance: .
j_gene: TRBJ2-3
d_gene: TRBD1
v_gene: TRBV7-8
CDR3aa: CASSGWTGGTNTQYF
CDR3nt: TGTGCCAGCAGCGGATGGACAGGGGGCACGAATACGCAGTATTTT

abundance: .
j_gene: TRBJ1-4
d_gene: .
v_gene: TRBV6-1
CDR3aa: CASSEALLRKLFF
CDR3nt: TGTGCCAGCAGTGAGGCATTATTACGAAAACTGTTTTTT

abundance: .
j_gene: TRBJ2-1
d_gene: .
v_gene: TRBV19
CDR3aa: CASSPRRNPLGEQFF
CDR3nt: TGTGCCAGTAGTCCGAGGCGCAATCCCCTCGGTGAGCAGTTCTTC

abundance: .
j_gene: TRBJ2-5
d_gene: TRBD2
v_gene: TRBV7-2
CDR3aa: CASSPSRGGAGQETQYF
CDR3nt: TGTGCCAGCAGCCCATCTCGGGGGGGGGCCGGGCAAGAGACCCAGTACTTC

abundance: .
j_gene: TRBJ1-5
d_gene: .
v_gene: TRBV30
CDR3aa: CAWSFPGENQPQHF
CDR3nt: TGTGCCTGGAGTTTTCCAGGGGAAAATCAGCCCCAGCATTTT

abundance: few
j_gene: TRBJ1-2
d_gene: TRBD1
v_gene: TRBV7-9
CDR3aa: CASSPTTGVYGYTF
CDR3nt: TGTGCCAGCAGCCCTACGACAGGGGTCTATGGCTACACCTTC

abundance: few
j_gene: TRBJ1-2
d_gene: .
v_gene: TRBV7-8
CDR3aa: CASSLAAGILYGYTF
CDR3nt: TGTGCCAGCAGCTTAGCTGCAGGGATCCTCTATGGCTACACCTTC

abundance: .
j_gene: TRBJ2-5
d_gene: .
v_gene: TRBV5-1
CDR3aa: CASSLDPVSPTETQYF
CDR3nt: TGCGCCAGCAGCTTGGACCCGGTATCGCCCACGGAGACCCAGTACTTC

abundance: .
j_gene: TRBJ2-2
d_gene: .
v_gene: TRBV21-1
CDR3aa: CASSKSVSGPEGTGELFF
CDR3nt: TGTGCCAGCAGCAAATCTGTTAGCGGGCCGGAGGGGACCGGGGAGCTGTTTTTT

abundance: .
j_gene: TRBJ1-6
d_gene: TRBD1
v_gene: TRBV7-9
CDR3aa: CASSLGQSNSPLHF
CDR3nt: TGTGCCAGCAGCTTGGGACAGTCAAATTCACCCCTCCACTTT

abundance: .
j_gene: TRBJ2-7
d_gene: .
v_gene: TRBV19
CDR3aa: CASTPTGGSSYEQYF
CDR3nt: TGTGCCAGTACCCCGACTGGGGGGAGCTCCTACGAGCAGTACTTC

abundance: .
j_gene: TRBJ1-1
d_gene: .
v_gene: TRBV29-1
CDR3aa: CSVVRQVGTEAFF
CDR3nt: TGCAGCGTCGTCAGACAGGTTGGCACTGAAGCTTTCTTT

abundance: once
j_gene: TRBJ1-1
d_gene: TRBD1
v_gene: TRBV6-5
CDR3aa: CASSEQGDTEAFF
CDR3nt: TGTGCCAGCTCGGAACAGGGGGACACTGAAGCTTTCTTT

abundance: few
j_gene: TRBJ2-7
d_gene: .
v_gene: TRBV7-2
CDR3aa: CASSLEGGPTYEQYF
CDR3nt: TGTGCCAGCAGCTTAGAGGGGGGGCCTACCTACGAGCAGTACTTC

abundance: .
j_gene: TRBJ2-1
d_gene: TRBD2
v_gene: TRBV5-1
CDR3aa: CASKRGGRVDEQFF
CDR3nt: TGCGCCAGCAAACGGGGAGGGAGAGTCGATGAGCAGTTCTTC

abundance: .
j_gene: TRBJ1-2
d_gene: TRBD1
v_gene: TRBV7-9
CDR3aa: CASSLWAGGNYGYTF
CDR3nt: TGTGCCAGCAGCTTATGGGCAGGGGGGAACTATGGCTACACCTTC

abundance: .
j_gene: TRBJ2-5
d_gene: .
v_gene: TRBV30
CDR3aa: CAWSVLRGQETQYF
CDR3nt: TGTGCCTGGAGTGTACTGCGGGGACAAGAGACCCAGTACTTC

abundance: .
j_gene: TRBJ2-3
d_gene: TRBD2
v_gene: TRBV28
CDR3aa: CASSSPTSGGPGGTDTQYF
CDR3nt: TGTGCCAGCAGTTCCCCGACTAGCGGGGGGCCCGGGGGCACAGATACGCAGTATTTT

abundance: .
j_gene: TRBJ2-1
d_gene: .
v_gene: TRBV20-1
CDR3aa: CSAPESSEQFF
CDR3nt: TGCAGTGCCCCAGAATCTAGTGAGCAGTTCTTC

abundance: .
j_gene: TRBJ1-1
d_gene: TRBD1
v_gene: TRBV10-3
CDR3aa: CATRDRGRVNTEAFF
CDR3nt: TGTGCCACTAGGGACAGGGGCCGCGTGAACACTGAAGCTTTCTTT

abundance: .
j_gene: TRBJ2-2
d_gene: TRBD1
v_gene: TRBV4-1
CDR3aa: CASSQRGQGSTGELFF
CDR3nt: TGCGCCAGCAGCCAGAGGGGACAGGGGAGCACCGGGGAGCTGTTTTTT

abundance: .
j_gene: TRBJ1-1
d_gene: .
v_gene: TRBV5-1
CDR3aa: CASYSGQTNTEAFF
CDR3nt: TGCGCCAGCTACTCGGGACAAACGAACACTGAAGCTTTCTTT